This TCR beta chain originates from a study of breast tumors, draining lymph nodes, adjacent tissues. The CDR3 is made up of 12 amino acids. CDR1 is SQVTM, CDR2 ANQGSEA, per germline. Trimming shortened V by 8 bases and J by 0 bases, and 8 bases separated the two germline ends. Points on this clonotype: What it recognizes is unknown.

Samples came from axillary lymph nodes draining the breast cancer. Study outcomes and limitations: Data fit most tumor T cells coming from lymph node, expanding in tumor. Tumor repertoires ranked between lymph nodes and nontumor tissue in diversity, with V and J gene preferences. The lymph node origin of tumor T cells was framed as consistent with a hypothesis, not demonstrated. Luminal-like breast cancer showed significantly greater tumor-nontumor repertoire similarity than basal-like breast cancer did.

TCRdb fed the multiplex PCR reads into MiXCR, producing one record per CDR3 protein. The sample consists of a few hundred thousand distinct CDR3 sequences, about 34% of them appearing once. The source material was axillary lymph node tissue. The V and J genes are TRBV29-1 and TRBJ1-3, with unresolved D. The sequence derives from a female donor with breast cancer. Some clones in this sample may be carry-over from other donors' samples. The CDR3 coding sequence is TGCAGCCGGGCCAACTCTGGAAACACCATATATTTT. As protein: CSRANSGNTIYF.